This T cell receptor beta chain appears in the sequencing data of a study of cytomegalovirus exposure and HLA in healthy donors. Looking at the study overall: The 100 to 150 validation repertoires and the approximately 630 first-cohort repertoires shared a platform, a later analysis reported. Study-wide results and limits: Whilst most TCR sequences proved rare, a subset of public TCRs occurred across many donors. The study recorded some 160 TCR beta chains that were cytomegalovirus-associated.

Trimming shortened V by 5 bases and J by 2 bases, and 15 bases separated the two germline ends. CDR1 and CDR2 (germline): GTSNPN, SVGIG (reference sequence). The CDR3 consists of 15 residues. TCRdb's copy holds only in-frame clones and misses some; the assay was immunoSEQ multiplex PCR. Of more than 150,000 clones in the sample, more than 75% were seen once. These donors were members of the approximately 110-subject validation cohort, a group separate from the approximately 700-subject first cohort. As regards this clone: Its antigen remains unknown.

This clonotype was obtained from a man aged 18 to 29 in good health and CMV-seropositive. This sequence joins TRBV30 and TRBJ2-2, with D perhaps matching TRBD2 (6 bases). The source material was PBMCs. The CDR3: CAWGVGTPNTGELFF. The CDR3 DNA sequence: TGTGCCTGGGGCGTCGGGACTCCCAACACCGGGGAGCTGTTTTTT.